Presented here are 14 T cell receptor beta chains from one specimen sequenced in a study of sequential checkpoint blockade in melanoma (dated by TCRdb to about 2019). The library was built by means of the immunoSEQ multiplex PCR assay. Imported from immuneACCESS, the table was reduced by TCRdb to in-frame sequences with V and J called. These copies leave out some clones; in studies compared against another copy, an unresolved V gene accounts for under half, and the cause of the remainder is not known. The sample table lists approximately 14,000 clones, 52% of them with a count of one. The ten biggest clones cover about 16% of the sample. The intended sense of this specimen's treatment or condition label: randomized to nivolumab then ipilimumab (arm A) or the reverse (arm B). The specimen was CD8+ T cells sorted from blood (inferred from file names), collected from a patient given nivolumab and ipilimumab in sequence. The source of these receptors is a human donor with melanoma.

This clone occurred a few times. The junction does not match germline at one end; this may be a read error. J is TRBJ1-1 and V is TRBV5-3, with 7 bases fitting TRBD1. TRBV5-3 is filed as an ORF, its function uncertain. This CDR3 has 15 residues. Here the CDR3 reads CASSLWLTGRTEAFF. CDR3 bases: TGTGCCAGCAGCTTGTGGCTGACAGGGCGCACTGAAGCTTTCTTT.

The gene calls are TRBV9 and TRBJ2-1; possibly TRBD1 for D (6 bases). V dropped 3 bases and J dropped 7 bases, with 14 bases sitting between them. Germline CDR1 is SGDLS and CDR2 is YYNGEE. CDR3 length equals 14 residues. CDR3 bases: TGTGCCAGCAGCGAGGGGGACCTGTTAAATGAGCAGTTCTTC. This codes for CASSEGDLLNEQFF.

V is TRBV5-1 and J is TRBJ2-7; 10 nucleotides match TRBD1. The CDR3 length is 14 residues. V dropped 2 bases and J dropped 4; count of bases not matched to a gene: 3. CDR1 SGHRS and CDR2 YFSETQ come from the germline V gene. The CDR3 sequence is CASSFGTGAYEQYF. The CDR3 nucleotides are TGCGCCAGCAGCTTTGGGACAGGGGCTTACGAGCAGTACTTC.

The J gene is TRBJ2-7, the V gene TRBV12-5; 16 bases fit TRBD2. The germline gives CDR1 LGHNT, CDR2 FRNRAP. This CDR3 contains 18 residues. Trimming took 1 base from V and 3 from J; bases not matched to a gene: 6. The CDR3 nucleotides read TGTGCTAGTGGTTTGGACAAGGGACTAGCGGGAGGGCTCTACGAGCAGTACTTC. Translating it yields CASGLDKGLAGGLYEQYF.

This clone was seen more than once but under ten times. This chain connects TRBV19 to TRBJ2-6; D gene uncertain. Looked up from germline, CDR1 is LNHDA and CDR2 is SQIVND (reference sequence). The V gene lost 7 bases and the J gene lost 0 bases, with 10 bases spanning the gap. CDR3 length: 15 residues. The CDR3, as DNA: TGTGCCAGTACATTTATTAGCTCTGGGGCCAACGTCCTGACTTTC. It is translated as CASTFISSGANVLTF.

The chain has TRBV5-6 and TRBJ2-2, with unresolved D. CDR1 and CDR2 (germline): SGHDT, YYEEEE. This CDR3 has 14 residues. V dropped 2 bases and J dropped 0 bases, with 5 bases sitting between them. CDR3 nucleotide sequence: TGTGCCAGCAGCTTAACAACGAACACCGGGGAGCTGTTTTTT. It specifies CASSLTTNTGELFF.

CDR3 DNA sequence: TGTGCCAGCAGCCAGAGAGGAAACATCCCAAGTCGAGGCGAGCAGTACTTC. Encoded protein: CASSQRGNIPSRGEQYF. The chain couples TRBV7-4 to TRBJ2-7; no clear D gene. Germline-derived CDR1 and CDR2 are SGHVT and SQSDAQ. The V end lost 5 bases, the J end lost 6 bases, and 26 bases lay between the germline ends. The CDR3 has 17 residues.

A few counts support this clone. This chain's CDR3 is CASSVDGPGDGYTF. CDR3 nucleotides: TGTGCCAGCAGCGTTGACGGCCCCGGAGATGGCTACACCTTC. The chain is built from TRBV7-9 and TRBJ1-2; D ambiguous. V lost 5 bases and J lost 6, with 16 bases in between. CDR1 and CDR2 (germline): SEHNR, FQNEAQ (reference sequence). This CDR3 has 14 residues.

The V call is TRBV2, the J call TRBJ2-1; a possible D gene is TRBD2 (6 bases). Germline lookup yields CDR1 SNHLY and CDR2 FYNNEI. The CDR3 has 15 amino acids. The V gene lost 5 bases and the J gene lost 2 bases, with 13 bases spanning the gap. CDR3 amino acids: CASSRGTRTYNEQFF. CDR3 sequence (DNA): TGTGCCAGCAGTCGCGGGACGAGAACCTACAATGAGCAGTTCTTC.

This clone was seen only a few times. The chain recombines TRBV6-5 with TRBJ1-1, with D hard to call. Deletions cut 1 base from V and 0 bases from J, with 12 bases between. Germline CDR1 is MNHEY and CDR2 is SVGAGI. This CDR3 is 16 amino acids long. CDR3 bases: TGTGCCAGCAGTTACTACTTAGGAGGGATGAACACTGAAGCTTTCTTT. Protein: CASSYYLGGMNTEAFF.

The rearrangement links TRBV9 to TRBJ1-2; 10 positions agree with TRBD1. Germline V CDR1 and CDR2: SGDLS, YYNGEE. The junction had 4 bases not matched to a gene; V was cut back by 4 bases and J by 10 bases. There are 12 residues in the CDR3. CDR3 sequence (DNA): TGTGCCAGCAGCCTTGGGACAGGGGACTACACCTTC. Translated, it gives CASSLGTGDYTF.

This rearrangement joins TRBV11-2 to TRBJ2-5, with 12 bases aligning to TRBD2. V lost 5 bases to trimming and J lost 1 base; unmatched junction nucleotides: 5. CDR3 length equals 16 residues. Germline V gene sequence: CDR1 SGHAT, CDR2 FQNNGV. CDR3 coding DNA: TGTGCCAGCAGCGAGACTAGCGGGGGACTCCAAGAGACCCAGTACTTC. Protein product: CASSETSGGLQETQYF.

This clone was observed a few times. CDR3 nucleotide sequence: TGTGCCAGCAGCGGTAGTGGCACAGATACGCAGTATTTT. Protein sequence: CASSGSGTDTQYF. V gene TRBV9 combines with J gene TRBJ2-3; no clear D gene. This CDR3 comprises 13 residues. Germline V gene data show CDR1 as SGDLS and CDR2 as YYNGEE. V lost 3 bases and J lost 1, with 6 bases in between.

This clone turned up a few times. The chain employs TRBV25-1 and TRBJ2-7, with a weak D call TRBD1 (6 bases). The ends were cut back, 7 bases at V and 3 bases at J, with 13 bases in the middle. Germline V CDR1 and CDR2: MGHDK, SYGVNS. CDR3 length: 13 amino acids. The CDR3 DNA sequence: TGTGCCAGCAACGGACAGATAAACTACGAGCAGTACTTC. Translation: CASNGQINYEQYF.